These 4 T cell receptor beta chains were all obtained from the same sample, sequenced in a study of blood T cell repertoires in COVID-19. Profiled with immunoSEQ multiplex PCR; TCRdb holds only in-frame clones, not every one. The sample lists approximately 300,000 clones, about 87% occurring once. Sequencing used PBMCs or T cells enriched from blood (not recorded which). The receptors stem from a woman in her twenties or thirties who had recovered from COVID-19.

This clone was seen a single time. This chain links TRBV28 with TRBJ1-2; 8 nucleotides agree with TRBD1. Germline loops: CDR1 MDHEN, CDR2 SYDVKM. CDR3 length: 14 amino acids. The junction had 8 bases not matched to a gene; V was cut back by 6 bases and J by 5 bases. CDR3 DNA sequence: TGTGCCAGCAGGCCCGGGACAGGTTTTTATGGCTACACCTTC. Translation: CASRPGTGFYGYTF.

A word on this clone: Other DNA sequences of this sample code for an identical CDR3. The chain combines TRBV18 with TRBJ1-3, with 9 bases fitting TRBD1. From germline, CDR1 is KGHSH and CDR2 LQKENI. J gave up 0 bases and V 3 bases, and 6 bases lay outside the gene matches. The CDR3 totals 17 residues. DNA of the CDR3: TGTGCCAGCTCACCGGGACAGGGAACGGGCTCTGGAAACACCATATATTTT. Its translation: CASSPGQGTGSGNTIYF.

The chain uses TRBV5-8 and TRBJ2-2; 7 bases align to TRBD2. Unmatched junction bases numbered 10, after V lost 5 bases and J lost 0 bases. This CDR3 has 17 amino acids. Germline assignment: CDR1 SGHTS and CDR2 YDEGEE. The CDR3 reads CASSFNRAGTNTGELFF. DNA for the CDR3: TGTGCCAGCAGTTTCAACAGAGCGGGGACGAACACCGGGGAGCTGTTTTTT.

This chain links TRBV19 with TRBJ1-1; D is uncertain. The CDR3 runs to 13 residues. Germline V gives CDR1 LNHDA, CDR2 SQIVND (reference sequence). V gave up 5 bases and J gave up 1 base, with 8 bases separating them. The CDR3 here is CASSPTANTEAFF. CDR3 in DNA: TGTGCCAGTAGTCCTACAGCGAACACTGAAGCTTTCTTT.